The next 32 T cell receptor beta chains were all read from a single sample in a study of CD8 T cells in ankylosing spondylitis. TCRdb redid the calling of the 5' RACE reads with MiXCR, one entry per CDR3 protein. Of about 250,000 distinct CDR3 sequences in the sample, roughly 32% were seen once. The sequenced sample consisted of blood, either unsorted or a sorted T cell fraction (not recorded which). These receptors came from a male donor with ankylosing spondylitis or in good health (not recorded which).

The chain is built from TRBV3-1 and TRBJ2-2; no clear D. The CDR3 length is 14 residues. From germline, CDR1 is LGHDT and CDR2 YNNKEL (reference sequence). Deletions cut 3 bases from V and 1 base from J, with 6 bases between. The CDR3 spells CASSQSQNTGELFF. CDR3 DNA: TGTGCCAGCAGCCAGAGCCAGAACACCGGGGAGCTGTTTTTT.

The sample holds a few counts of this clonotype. The CDR3, as DNA: TGTGCCAGCAGCTTGGGGGACAGTCGATCCTACGAGCAGTACTTC. It encodes CASSLGDSRSYEQYF. The rearrangement joins TRBV5-5 to TRBJ2-7; 7 bases are a match to TRBD1. In germline, CDR1 is SGHKS, CDR2 YYEKEE (reference sequence). V lost 0 bases to trimming and J lost 1 base; unmatched junction nucleotides: 4. This CDR3 has 15 residues.

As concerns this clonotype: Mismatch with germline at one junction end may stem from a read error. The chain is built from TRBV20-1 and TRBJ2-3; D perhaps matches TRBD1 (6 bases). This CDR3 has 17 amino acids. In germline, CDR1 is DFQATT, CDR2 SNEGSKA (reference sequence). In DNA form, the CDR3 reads TGCAGTGCTAGGGAGGTTAGGGGGAATGGCTTCAGTGATACGCGGTATTTT. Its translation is CSAREVRGNGFSDTRYF.

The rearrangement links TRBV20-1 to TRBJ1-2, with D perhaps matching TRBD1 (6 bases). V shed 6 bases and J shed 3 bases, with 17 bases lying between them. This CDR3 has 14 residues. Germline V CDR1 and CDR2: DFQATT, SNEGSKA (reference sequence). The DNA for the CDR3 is TGCAGTGCCCATCGAGCAGGGGACGACTATGGCTACACCTTC. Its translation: CSAHRAGDDYGYTF.

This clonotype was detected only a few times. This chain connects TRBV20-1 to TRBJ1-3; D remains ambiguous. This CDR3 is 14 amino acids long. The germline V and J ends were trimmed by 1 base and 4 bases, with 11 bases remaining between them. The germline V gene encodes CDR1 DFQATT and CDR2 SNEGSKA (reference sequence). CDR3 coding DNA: TGCAGTGCTAGAGGGGGAGGGAACGGAAACACCATATATTTT. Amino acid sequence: CSARGGGNGNTIYF.

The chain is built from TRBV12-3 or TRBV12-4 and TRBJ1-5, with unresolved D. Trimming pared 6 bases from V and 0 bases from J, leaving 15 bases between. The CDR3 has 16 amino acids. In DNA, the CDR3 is TGTGCCAGCAGCGCCATCGGGGTCAATAGCAATCAGCCCCAGCATTTT. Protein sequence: CASSAIGVNSNQPQHF.

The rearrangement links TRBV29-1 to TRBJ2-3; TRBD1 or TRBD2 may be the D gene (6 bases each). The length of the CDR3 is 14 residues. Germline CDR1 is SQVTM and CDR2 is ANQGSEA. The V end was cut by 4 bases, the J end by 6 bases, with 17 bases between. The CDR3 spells CSVGPYHGGDTQYF. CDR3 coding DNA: TGCAGCGTTGGGCCCTATCACGGGGGCGATACGCAGTATTTT.

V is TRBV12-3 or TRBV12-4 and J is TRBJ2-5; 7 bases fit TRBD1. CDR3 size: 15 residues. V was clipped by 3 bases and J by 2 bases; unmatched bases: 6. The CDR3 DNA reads TGTGCCAGCAGTTTCATGGGGACAGAACAAGAGACCCAGTACTTC. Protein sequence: CASSFMGTEQETQYF.

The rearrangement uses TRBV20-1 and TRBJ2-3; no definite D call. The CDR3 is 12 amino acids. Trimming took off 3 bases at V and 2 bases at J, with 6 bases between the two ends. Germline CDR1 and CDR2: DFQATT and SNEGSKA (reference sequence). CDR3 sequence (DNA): TGCAGTGCTAGCAAACCCACAGATACGCAGTATTTT. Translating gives CSASKPTDTQYF.

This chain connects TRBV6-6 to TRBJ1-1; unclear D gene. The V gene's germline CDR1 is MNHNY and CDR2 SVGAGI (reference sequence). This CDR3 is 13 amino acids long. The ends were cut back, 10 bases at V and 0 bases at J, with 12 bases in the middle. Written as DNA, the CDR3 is TGTGCCACCCACAACCAGCTGAACACTGAAGCTTTCTTT. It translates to CATHNQLNTEAFF.

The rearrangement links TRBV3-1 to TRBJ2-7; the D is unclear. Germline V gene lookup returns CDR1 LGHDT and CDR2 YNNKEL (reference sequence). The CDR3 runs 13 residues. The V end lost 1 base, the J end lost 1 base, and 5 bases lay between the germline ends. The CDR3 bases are TGTGCCAGCAGCCAAGCCTTTTCCTACGAGCAGTACTTC. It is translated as CASSQAFSYEQYF.

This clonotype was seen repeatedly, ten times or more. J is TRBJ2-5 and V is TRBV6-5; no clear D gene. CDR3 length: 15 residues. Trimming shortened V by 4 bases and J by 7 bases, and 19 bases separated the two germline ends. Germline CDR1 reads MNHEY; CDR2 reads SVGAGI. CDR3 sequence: CASSSPKEPRRTQYF. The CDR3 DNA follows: TGTGCCAGCAGTTCTCCTAAGGAACCAAGAAGGACCCAGTACTTC.

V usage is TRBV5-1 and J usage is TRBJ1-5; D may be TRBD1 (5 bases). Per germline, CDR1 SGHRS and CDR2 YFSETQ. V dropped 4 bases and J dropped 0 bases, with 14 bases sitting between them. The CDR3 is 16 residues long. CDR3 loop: CASSLTRAYSNQPQHF. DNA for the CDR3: TGCGCCAGCAGCCTAACCAGGGCATATAGCAATCAGCCCCAGCATTTT.

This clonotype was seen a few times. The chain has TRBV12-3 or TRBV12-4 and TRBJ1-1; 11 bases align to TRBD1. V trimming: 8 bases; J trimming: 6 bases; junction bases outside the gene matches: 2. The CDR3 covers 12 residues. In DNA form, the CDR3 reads TGTGCCAGCTGGGACAGGGGGTCTGAAGCTTTCTTT. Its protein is CASWDRGSEAFF.

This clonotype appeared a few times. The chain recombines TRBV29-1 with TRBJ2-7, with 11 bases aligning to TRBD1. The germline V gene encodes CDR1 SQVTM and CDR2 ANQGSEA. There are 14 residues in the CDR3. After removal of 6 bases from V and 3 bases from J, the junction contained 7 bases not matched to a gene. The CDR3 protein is CSVTEGTGGYEQYF. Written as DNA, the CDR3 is TGCAGCGTGACCGAAGGGACAGGGGGCTACGAGCAGTACTTC.

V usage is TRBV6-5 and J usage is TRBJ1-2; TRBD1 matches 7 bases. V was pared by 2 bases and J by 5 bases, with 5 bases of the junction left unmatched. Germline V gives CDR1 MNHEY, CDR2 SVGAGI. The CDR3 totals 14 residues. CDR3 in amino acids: CASSYPGQPYGYTF. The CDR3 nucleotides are TGTGCCAGCAGTTACCCGGGACAGCCATATGGCTACACCTTC.

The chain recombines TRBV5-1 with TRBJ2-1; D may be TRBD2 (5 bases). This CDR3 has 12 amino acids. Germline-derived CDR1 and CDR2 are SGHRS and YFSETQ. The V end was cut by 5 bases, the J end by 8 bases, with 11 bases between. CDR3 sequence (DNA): TGCGCCAGCAGTACTGGAGGCGATGAGCAGTTCTTC. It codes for CASSTGGDEQFF.

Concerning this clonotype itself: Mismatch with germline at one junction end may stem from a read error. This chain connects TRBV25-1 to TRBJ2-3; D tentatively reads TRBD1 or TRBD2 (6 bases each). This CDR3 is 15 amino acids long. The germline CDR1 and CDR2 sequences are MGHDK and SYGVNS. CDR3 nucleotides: TGTGCCAGCAGTGAAGGGGGCGGGGTGGCGGATACGCATTATTTT. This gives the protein CASSEGGGVADTHYF.

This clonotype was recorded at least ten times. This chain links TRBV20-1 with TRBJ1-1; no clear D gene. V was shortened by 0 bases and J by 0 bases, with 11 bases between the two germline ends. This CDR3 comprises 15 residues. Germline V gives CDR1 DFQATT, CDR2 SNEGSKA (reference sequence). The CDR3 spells CSARDQATVNTEAFF. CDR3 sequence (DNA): TGCAGTGCTAGAGATCAGGCGACGGTGAACACTGAAGCTTTCTTT.

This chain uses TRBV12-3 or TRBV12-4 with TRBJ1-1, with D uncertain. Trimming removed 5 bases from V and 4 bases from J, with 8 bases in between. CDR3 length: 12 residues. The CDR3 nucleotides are TGTGCCAGCAGTCTCCACTTCACTGAAGCTTTCTTT. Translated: CASSLHFTEAFF.

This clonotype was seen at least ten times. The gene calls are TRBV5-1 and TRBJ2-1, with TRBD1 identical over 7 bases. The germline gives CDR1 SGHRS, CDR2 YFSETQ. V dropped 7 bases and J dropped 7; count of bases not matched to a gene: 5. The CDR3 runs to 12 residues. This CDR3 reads CASGDRANEQFF. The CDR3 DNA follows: TGCGCCAGCGGAGACAGGGCGAATGAGCAGTTCTTC.

DNA for the CDR3: TGTGCCAGCAGTTTTCAGGGGCGCCAGGTTCAGTACTTC. Translated, it gives CASSFQGRQVQYF. The V call is TRBV27, the J call TRBJ2-7, with a tentative D call TRBD1 (6 bases). The V gene's germline CDR1 is MNHEY and CDR2 SMNVEV (reference sequence). The CDR3 has 13 amino acids. V was trimmed by 3 bases and J by 10 bases, leaving 16 bases between them.

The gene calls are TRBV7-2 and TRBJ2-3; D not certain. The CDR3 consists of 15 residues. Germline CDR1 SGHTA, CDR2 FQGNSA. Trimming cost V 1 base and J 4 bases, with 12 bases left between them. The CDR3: CASSLDPLRADTQYF. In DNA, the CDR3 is TGTGCCAGCAGCTTAGATCCACTTAGGGCAGATACGCAGTATTTT.

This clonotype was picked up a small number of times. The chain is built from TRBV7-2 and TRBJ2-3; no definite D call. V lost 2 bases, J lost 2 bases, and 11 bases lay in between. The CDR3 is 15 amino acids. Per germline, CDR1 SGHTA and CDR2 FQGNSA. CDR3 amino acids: CASSLMRPPTDTQYF. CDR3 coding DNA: TGTGCCAGCAGCTTAATGAGGCCGCCCACAGATACGCAGTATTTT.

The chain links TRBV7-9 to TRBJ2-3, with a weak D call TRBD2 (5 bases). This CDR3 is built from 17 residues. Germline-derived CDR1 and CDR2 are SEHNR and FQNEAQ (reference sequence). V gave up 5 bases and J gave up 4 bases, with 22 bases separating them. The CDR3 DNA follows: TGTGCCAGCAGCCCCCCCACTGAGGTATTGAGGGCAGATACGCAGTATTTT. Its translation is CASSPPTEVLRADTQYF.

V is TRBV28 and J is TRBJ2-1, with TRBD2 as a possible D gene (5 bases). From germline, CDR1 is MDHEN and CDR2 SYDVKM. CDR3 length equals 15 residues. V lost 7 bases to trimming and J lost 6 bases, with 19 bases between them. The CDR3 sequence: CASNLGSEALNEQFF. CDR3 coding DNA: TGTGCCAGCAACCTAGGGTCGGAGGCGCTCAATGAGCAGTTCTTC.

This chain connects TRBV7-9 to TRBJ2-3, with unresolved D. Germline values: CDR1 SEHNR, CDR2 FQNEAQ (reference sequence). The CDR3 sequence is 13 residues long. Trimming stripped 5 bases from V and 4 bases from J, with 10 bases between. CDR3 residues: CASSNLTSDTQYF. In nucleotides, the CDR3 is TGTGCCAGCAGCAACCTTACCTCAGATACGCAGTATTTT.

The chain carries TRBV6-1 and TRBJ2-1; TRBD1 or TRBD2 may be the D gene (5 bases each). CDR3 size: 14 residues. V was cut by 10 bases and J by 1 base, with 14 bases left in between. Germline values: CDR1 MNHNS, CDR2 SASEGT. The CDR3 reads CATQRDGSYNEQFF. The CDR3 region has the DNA TGTGCCACCCAGAGGGACGGATCCTACAATGAGCAGTTCTTC.

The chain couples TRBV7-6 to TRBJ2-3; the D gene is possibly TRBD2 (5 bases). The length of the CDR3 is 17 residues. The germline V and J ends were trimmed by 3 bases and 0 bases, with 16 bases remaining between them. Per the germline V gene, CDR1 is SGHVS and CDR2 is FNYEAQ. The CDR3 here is CASSFNGEQSSTDTQYF. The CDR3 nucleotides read TGTGCCAGCAGCTTTAATGGGGAGCAATCTAGCACAGATACGCAGTATTTT.

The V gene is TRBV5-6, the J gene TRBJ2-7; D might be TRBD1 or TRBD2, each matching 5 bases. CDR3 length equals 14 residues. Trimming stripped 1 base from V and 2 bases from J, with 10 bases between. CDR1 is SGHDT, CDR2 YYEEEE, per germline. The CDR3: CASSLMGVAYEQYF. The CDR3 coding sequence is TGTGCCAGCAGCTTGATGGGGGTGGCCTACGAGCAGTACTTC.

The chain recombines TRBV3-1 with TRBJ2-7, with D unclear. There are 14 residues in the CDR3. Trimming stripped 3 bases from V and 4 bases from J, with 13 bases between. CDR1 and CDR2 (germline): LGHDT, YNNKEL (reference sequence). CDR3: CASSQGIWAYEQYF. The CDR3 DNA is TGTGCCAGCAGCCAGGGGATTTGGGCGTACGAGCAGTACTTC.

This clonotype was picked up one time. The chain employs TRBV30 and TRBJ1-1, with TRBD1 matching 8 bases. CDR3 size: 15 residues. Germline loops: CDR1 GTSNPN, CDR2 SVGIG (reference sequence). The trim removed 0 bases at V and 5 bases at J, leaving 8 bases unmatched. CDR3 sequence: CAWSVGRGLQTEAFF. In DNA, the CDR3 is TGTGCCTGGAGTGTTGGCAGGGGGCTCCAAACTGAAGCTTTCTTT.